This entry lists 31 T cell receptor beta chains sequenced from one sample in a study of cytomegalovirus exposure and HLA in healthy donors. Amplification used 60 Vbeta primers and 13 Jbeta primers. Repertoires were generated with immunoSEQ multiplex PCR, while TCRdb's copy carries only in-frame clones and drops some. The data contain about 160,000 clones, 55% to 70% of them singletons. Sequencing was performed on PBMCs. These receptors were obtained from a woman in her fifties or sixties in good health and CMV-seropositive.

This sequence joins TRBV29-1 and TRBJ2-1, with TRBD2 identical over 7 bases. J lost 3 bases, V lost 6 bases, and 5 bases had no gene match. Germline CDR1 and CDR2: SQVTM and ANQGSEA. CDR3 length: 13 amino acids. CDR3 nucleotides: TGCAGCGTAACTAGCGAGGTCTACAATGAGCAGTTCTTC. Protein sequence: CSVTSEVYNEQFF.

V gene TRBV9 combines with J gene TRBJ2-7; 7 positions agree with TRBD1. CDR3 length equals 16 residues. Germline values: CDR1 SGDLS, CDR2 YYNGEE. V dropped 0 bases and J dropped 0; count of bases not matched to a gene: 6. This chain's CDR3 is CASSVGDSPSSYEQYF. CDR3 in DNA: TGTGCCAGCAGCGTAGGGGACAGTCCTAGCTCCTACGAGCAGTACTTC.

This clone has only a few counts. This sequence joins TRBV30 and TRBJ2-7; 12 bases are shared with TRBD2. The germline CDR1 and CDR2 sequences are GTSNPN and SVGIG (reference sequence). V lost 1 base and J lost 2; bases outside the gene matches: 0. The CDR3 runs 14 residues. The CDR3 DNA reads as TGTGCCTGGAGTGGACTAGCGGGGGCCTACGAGCAGTACTTC. Protein sequence: CAWSGLAGAYEQYF.

The chain couples TRBV10-1 to TRBJ2-2, with 9 positions matching TRBD1. The CDR3 has 17 amino acids. With 3 bases clipped from V and 1 base from J, the junction kept 6 bases outside the gene matches. From germline, CDR1 is WNHNN and CDR2 SYGVQD (reference sequence). The CDR3: CASSDLPGQGNTGELFF. CDR3 sequence (DNA): TGCGCCAGCAGTGATTTGCCGGGACAGGGGAACACCGGGGAGCTGTTTTTT.

V is TRBV28 and J is TRBJ2-5, with a possible D match to TRBD2 (6 bases). Per the germline V gene, CDR1 is MDHEN and CDR2 is SYDVKM. V dropped 11 bases and J dropped 0 bases, with 16 bases sitting between them. The CDR3 spans 14 residues. Written as DNA, the CDR3 is TGTGCCTCCGGGGGACCTCCGTACCAAGAGACCCAGTACTTC. Its translation is CASGGPPYQETQYF.

CDR3 in amino acids: CASSLGLAGNEQFF. CDR3 in DNA: TGTGCCAGCAGTCTCGGACTAGCGGGCAATGAGCAGTTCTTC. The chain is built from TRBV6-5 and TRBJ2-1; TRBD2 matches 11 bases. V shed 5 bases, J shed 6 bases, and the junction held 3 bases outside the gene matches. This CDR3 is built from 14 residues. Germline V gene sequence: CDR1 MNHEY, CDR2 SVGAGI.

This chain uses TRBV30 with TRBJ2-5; 8 bases are shared with TRBD2. The J segment lost 5 bases and the V segment lost 5 bases, leaving 13 bases of the junction unmatched. Germline V gives CDR1 GTSNPN, CDR2 SVGIG (reference sequence). The CDR3 runs 15 residues. The CDR3 sequence: CAWGGIGSGTETQYF. In nucleotides, the CDR3 is TGTGCCTGGGGGGGGATTGGTAGCGGGACGGAGACCCAGTACTTC.

CDR3 in amino acids: CASSPVATGSGNTIYF. CDR3 nucleotides: TGTGCCAGCAGCCCAGTAGCTACGGGCTCTGGAAACACCATATATTTT. The chain uses TRBV7-6 and TRBJ1-3; D uncertain. V lost 5 bases and J 0 bases, leaving 14 bases between the germline ends. CDR1 and CDR2 (germline): SGHVS, FNYEAQ. The CDR3 has 16 residues.

This clone was observed a few times. The chain is built from TRBV5-1 and TRBJ1-4, with a possible D match to TRBD1 (6 bases). The CDR3 is 18 residues long. V gave up 0 bases and J gave up 0 bases, with 15 bases separating them. CDR1 SGHRS and CDR2 YFSETQ come from the germline V gene. Written as DNA, the CDR3 is TGCGCCAGCAGCTTGGTACAGGGTGGGCTGGCAACTAATGAAAAACTGTTTTTT. Translating gives CASSLVQGGLATNEKLFF.

Here the CDR3 DNA reads TGCGCCAGCAGCCACCTCGGGGACTACGAGCAGTACTTC. Protein product: CASSHLGDYEQYF. The chain employs TRBV5-1 and TRBJ2-7; TRBD2 is a possible D gene (5 bases). In germline, CDR1 is SGHRS, CDR2 YFSETQ. CDR3 length: 13 amino acids. V dropped 4 bases and J dropped 3 bases, with 11 bases sitting between them. The full variable domain, in which reference TRBV5-1 and TRBJ2-7 provide the parts outside the CDR3, is KAGVTQTPRYLIKTRGQQVTLSCSPISGHRSVSWYQQTPGQGLQFLFEYFSETQRNKGNFPGRFSGRQFSNSRSEMNVSTLELGDSALYLCASSHLGDYEQYFGPGTRLTVT.

CDR3 sequence: CSVGGGDQPQHF. The CDR3 DNA reads TGCAGCGTGGGGGGGGGCGATCAGCCCCAGCATTTT. The rearrangement joins TRBV29-1 to TRBJ1-5; possibly TRBD1 for D (6 bases). This CDR3 is 12 amino acids long. The V and J ends lost 6 bases and 5 bases respectively, with 11 bases between them. Germline CDR1 is SQVTM and CDR2 is ANQGSEA.

The V and J genes are TRBV5-6 and TRBJ1-4, with D possibly TRBD1 on 5 matching bases. This CDR3 has 13 residues. Trimming stripped 7 bases from V and 0 bases from J, with 7 bases between. The germline CDR1 and CDR2 sequences are SGHDT and YYEEEE. The CDR3 bases are TGTGCCAGCGGGACTGCAACTAATGAAAAACTGTTTTTT. Translating gives CASGTATNEKLFF.

J is TRBJ2-7 and V is TRBV5-1; 10 bases fit TRBD1. The germline V gene has CDR1 SGHRS and CDR2 YFSETQ. Unmatched junction bases numbered 6, after V lost 4 bases and J lost 5 bases. The CDR3 runs to 14 residues. CDR3 loop: CASSIGQGGDEQYF. The CDR3 region has the DNA TGCGCCAGCAGCATTGGACAGGGGGGCGACGAGCAGTACTTC.

The genes are TRBV28 and TRBJ1-5; the match to TRBD1 covers 7 bases. The CDR3 runs 14 residues. Germline V gives CDR1 MDHEN, CDR2 SYDVKM. J gave up 5 bases and V 5 bases, and 6 bases lay outside the gene matches. The DNA for the CDR3 is TGTGCCAGCAGTCCCAGACAGGGCCATCAGCCCCAGCATTTT. Amino acids: CASSPRQGHQPQHF.

This clone was seen more than once but under ten times. The rearrangement links TRBV5-1 to TRBJ2-5, with 10 bases fitting TRBD2. With 0 bases clipped from V and 1 base from J, the junction kept 9 bases outside the gene matches. Germline loops: CDR1 SGHRS, CDR2 YFSETQ. The CDR3 has 18 residues. This CDR3 is CASSLGPSQREGQETQYF. The CDR3 nucleotides are TGCGCCAGCAGCTTGGGGCCCTCCCAGCGGGAGGGCCAAGAGACCCAGTACTTC.

The chain has TRBV18 and TRBJ2-5; D is unclear. This CDR3 has 14 residues. The V gene's germline CDR1 is KGHSH and CDR2 LQKENI. V lost 3 bases and J lost 3, with 11 bases in between. The CDR3 protein is CASSPQDAEETQYF. CDR3 coding DNA: TGTGCCAGCTCACCTCAGGATGCTGAAGAGACCCAGTACTTC.

The V call is TRBV14, the J call TRBJ1-4; TRBD1 is a possible D gene (5 bases). V lost 1 base and J lost 8, with 20 bases in between. CDR3 size: 17 residues. CDR1 and CDR2 from the germline V gene are SGHDN and FVKESK. This CDR3 reads CASSQARGTGLEEKLFF. DNA for the CDR3: TGTGCCAGCAGCCAAGCCCGTGGAACGGGACTAGAAGAAAAACTGTTTTTT. Complete variable domain (other parts from reference TRBV14 and TRBJ1-4): EAGVTQFPSHSVIEKGQTVTLRCDPISGHDNLYWYRRVMGKEIKFLLHFVKESKQDESGMPNNRFLAERTGGTYSTLKVQPAELEDSGVYFCASSQARGTGLEEKLFFGSGTQLSVL.

Comments on this clone: The junction differs from germline at one of its ends, possibly a read error. J is TRBJ2-1 and V is TRBV9; maybe TRBD2 (8 bases). The CDR3 sequence is 15 residues long. From germline, CDR1 is SGDLS and CDR2 YYNGEE. In DNA, the CDR3 is TGTGCCAGCAGCCCAGGGGGACTAGGTTACAATGAGCAGCTCTTC. This encodes CASSPGGLGYNEQLF.

V gene TRBV9 combines with J gene TRBJ2-7; the D gene is possibly TRBD1 (5 bases). The CDR3 consists of 15 residues. CDR1 and CDR2 from the germline V gene are SGDLS and YYNGEE. V dropped 0 bases and J dropped 8 bases, with 18 bases sitting between them. The CDR3 DNA reads TGTGCCAGCAGCGTAGGTTCAGGGAATTATTACCAGCAGTACTTC. Translated: CASSVGSGNYYQQYF.

The genes are TRBV30 and TRBJ1-5; D possibly corresponds to TRBD1 (5 bases). Between the trimmed V and J ends, which lost 3 bases and 1 base, there was a span of 10 bases. From germline, CDR1 is GTSNPN and CDR2 SVGIG (reference sequence). This CDR3 region has 14 residues. The CDR3 DNA follows: TGTGCCTGGAGGACCCCAGGGAGCAATCAGCCCCAGCATTTT. Its protein is CAWRTPGSNQPQHF.

The chain couples TRBV2 to TRBJ2-2; 8 nucleotides align to TRBD1. Germline trimming cut 6 bases from V and 3 bases from J; bases unmatched to any gene: 6. Germline CDR1 reads SNHLY; CDR2 reads FYNNEI. The CDR3 is made up of 15 amino acids. The CDR3 bases are TGTGCCAGCAGGGGTAGGGACAGGCACACCGGGGAGCTGTTTTTT. It codes for CASRGRDRHTGELFF.

The chain uses TRBV11-2 and TRBJ2-1; the match to TRBD2 covers 11 bases. The J segment lost 2 bases and the V segment lost 0 bases, leaving 3 bases of the junction unmatched. The CDR3 runs to 17 residues. Germline V gene lookup returns CDR1 SGHAT and CDR2 FQNNGV. DNA of the CDR3: TGTGCCAGCAGCTTAGATCTACTAGCGGGAGCCTACAATGAGCAGTTCTTC. This encodes CASSLDLLAGAYNEQFF.

Here the CDR3 reads CASSFSGSSPDTQYF. The CDR3 bases are TGTGCCAGCAGTTTCAGCGGGAGTAGCCCAGATACGCAGTATTTT. This sequence joins TRBV7-6 and TRBJ2-3; 8 nucleotides line up with TRBD2. This CDR3 is 15 amino acids long. Germline trimming cut 6 bases from V and 4 bases from J; bases unmatched to any gene: 9. The V gene's germline CDR1 is SGHVS and CDR2 FNYEAQ.

This clone was seen just once. The chain joins TRBV4-2 to TRBJ1-2; D is unclear. The CDR3 sequence is 12 residues long. Trimming took 0 bases from V and 14 from J, leaving 13 bases between them. Germline lookup yields CDR1 LGHNA and CDR2 YNFKEQ. Written as DNA, the CDR3 is TGTGCCAGCAGCCAAGATTATAACGGGAAAACCTTC. Translating gives CASSQDYNGKTF.

This clone was detected only a few times. The chain joins TRBV4-1 to TRBJ2-5; D possibly corresponds to TRBD1 (5 bases). V lost 7 bases and J 1 base, leaving 13 bases between the germline ends. The CDR3 sequence is 14 residues long. Per germline, CDR1 MGHRA and CDR2 YSYEKL. DNA of the CDR3: TGCGCCAGCAACCAGGGCCTACCCCAAGAGACCCAGTACTTC. Translation gives CASNQGLPQETQYF.

This clone was seen a handful of times. Other DNA sequences in this sample translate to the same CDR3. This chain links TRBV9 with TRBJ2-3; D might be TRBD2 (6 bases). Trimming pared 4 bases from V and 0 bases from J, leaving 9 bases between. Germline CDR1 is SGDLS and CDR2 is YYNGEE. The CDR3 is 14 amino acids. DNA of the CDR3: TGTGCCAGCAGCTTTAGCGGTAGCACAGATACGCAGTATTTT. It encodes CASSFSGSTDTQYF.

This chain connects TRBV18 to TRBJ1-1, with D uncertain. Germline V lookup: CDR1 KGHSH, CDR2 LQKENI. Trimming stripped 0 bases from V and 4 bases from J, with 12 bases between. The CDR3 runs to 15 residues. The CDR3 DNA is TGTGCCAGCTCACCACCGTCTCGAGGCTCCACTGAAGCTTTCTTT. Residues: CASSPPSRGSTEAFF.

V gene TRBV7-2 combines with J gene TRBJ2-1; tentatively, D is TRBD2 (6 bases). Trimming cost V 6 bases and J 0 bases, with 12 bases left between them. This CDR3 comprises 15 residues. The germline V gene encodes CDR1 SGHTA and CDR2 FQGNSA. The CDR3 reads CASRPGGASYNEQFF. The DNA for the CDR3 is TGTGCCAGCAGACCCGGGGGAGCCTCCTACAATGAGCAGTTCTTC. Drawing the rest from reference TRBV7-2 and TRBJ2-1, the complete variable domain is GAGVSQSPSNKVTEKGKDVELRCDPISGHTALYWYRQSLGQGLEFLIYFQGNSAPDKSGLPSDRFSAERTGGSVSTLTIQRTQQEDSAVYLCASRPGGASYNEQFFGPGTRLTVL.

This chain uses TRBV5-1 with TRBJ2-5; a possible D gene is TRBD2 (6 bases). The J call may not be correct, given that the DNA end is closer to TRBJ2-7. This CDR3 is 16 amino acids long. The germline CDR1 and CDR2 sequences are SGHRS and YFSETQ. As DNA, the CDR3 is TGCGCCAGCAGCTTGGTTTGGCGGGACTTACGGTACGAGCAGTACTTC. This gives the protein CASSLVWRDLRYEQYF.

This rearrangement joins TRBV25-1 to TRBJ1-1, with TRBD1 matching 7 bases. The CDR3 is 17 amino acids. Losses at the gene ends were 4 bases for V and 0 bases for J; bases not matched to a gene: 11. Germline V CDR1 and CDR2: MGHDK, SYGVNS. Here the CDR3 DNA reads TGTGCCAGCAGTGGGGGACAGAGACTAGGTATGAACACTGAAGCTTTCTTT. Amino acid sequence: CASSGGQRLGMNTEAFF. The full variable domain, completed using reference TRBV25-1 and TRBJ1-1, is EADIYQTPRYLVIGTGKKITLECSQTMGHDKMYWYQQDPGMELHLIHYSYGVNSTEKGDLSSESTVSRIRTEHFPLTLESARPSHTSQYLCASSGGQRLGMNTEAFFGQGTRLTVV.

V gene TRBV18 combines with J gene TRBJ1-2, with TRBD1 matching over 8 bases. Germline trimming cut 2 bases from V and 3 bases from J; bases unmatched to any gene: 5. The CDR3 runs 15 residues. Germline CDR1 is KGHSH and CDR2 is LQKENI. This chain's CDR3 is CASSPGAGGHYGYTF. The DNA of the CDR3 is TGTGCCAGCTCACCAGGAGCAGGGGGCCACTATGGCTACACCTTC.